Reported below is one TCR beta chain. Its antigen is not known. This record belongs to a study of cytomegalovirus exposure and HLA in healthy donors. Findings and limits, study-wide: Links to common viral pathogens appeared, in a later analysis, for several of the most significant clusters. Information on immune exposure was restricted to one variable (CMV serostatus).

The CDR3 runs 14 residues. Germline CDR1 reads LNHDA; CDR2 reads SQIVND (reference sequence). Trimming took 3 bases from V and 3 from J; bases not matched to a gene: 4. PCR was performed using 60 Vbeta and 13 Jbeta primers. The data were produced by immunoSEQ multiplex PCR, yet TCRdb's version contains in-frame clones alone and is incomplete. The sample has under 70,000 clones; 75% to 90% are singletons. The receptor comes from a woman aged 25 to 39 in good health and CMV-seronegative. J is TRBJ1-2 and V is TRBV19; TRBD1 aligns across 7 bases. Sequencing input: PBMCs. Here the CDR3 reads CASSIGQADYGYTF. The CDR3 DNA follows: TGTGCCAGTAGTATCGGACAGGCCGACTATGGCTACACCTTC.